This is a list of T cell receptor beta chains from one sample in a study of PD-L1 blockade in urothelial cancer. The assay was immunoSEQ multiplex PCR, and TCRdb's table has in-frame clones only and misses some. This table holds fewer than 130,000 clones, approximately 85% found once. The sequenced sample was PBMCs, obtained around atezolizumab (anti-PD-L1) treatment. These receptors were collected from a man aged 45 to 65 with urothelial cancer. Both conserved end residues are part of each CDR3. The D gene is left open where the match is weak. The listing skips clone size in some rows; elsewhere it reads once, few, many or a size class.

TRBV27	many	.	TRBJ2-7	14	CASSLYWSSYEQYF	TGTGCCAGCAGTTTATATTGGAGCTCCTACGAGCAGTACTTC
TRBV11-2	.	.	TRBJ1-6	16	CASSSRQSSYNSPLHF	TGTGCCAGCAGCTCGCGACAGAGCTCCTATAATTCACCCCTCCACTTT
TRBV2	.	.	TRBJ1-4	15	CASSEASGGYEKLFF	TGTGCCAGCAGTGAAGCCTCGGGGGGGTATGAAAAACTGTTTTTT
TRBV2	.	.	TRBJ1-2	12	CASSVDKYGYTF	TGTGCCAGCAGTGTGGACAAATATGGCTACACCTTC
TRBV2	.	TRBD1	TRBJ1-2	14	CASVGTGKIYGYTF	TGTGCCAGCGTTGGGACAGGGAAGATCTATGGCTACACCTTC
TRBV27	.	TRBD2	TRBJ2-1	16	CASSLLLAASVGEQFF	TGTGCCAGCAGTTTATTACTAGCGGCCTCAGTAGGTGAGCAGTTCTTC
TRBV6-5	.	TRBD1	TRBJ2-7	14	CASSPSTGLYAQYF	TGTGCCAGCAGCCCCTCGACAGGGCTCTACGCGCAGTACTTC
TRBV10-3	.	.	TRBJ1-6	14	CAINGGGAYSPLHF	TGTGCCATCAATGGCGGGGGCGCTTATTCACCCCTCCACTTT
TRBV5-4	.	TRBD2	TRBJ2-7	14	CASSIAGRFDEQYF	TGTGCCAGCAGCATAGCGGGAAGGTTCGACGAGCAGTACTTC
TRBV7-2	once	.	TRBJ2-1	16	CASSHTLGGHHNEQFF	TGTGCCAGCAGCCACACCCTGGGCGGGCACCACAATGAGCAGTTCTTC
TRBV19	.	TRBD2	TRBJ2-5	15	CASSRTSGRGETQYF	TGTGCCAGTAGTCGCACTAGCGGGAGGGGAGAGACCCAGTACTTC
TRBV6-1	.	.	TRBJ1-1	14	CASSLGTLNTEAFF	TGTGCCAGCAGCCTCGGGACACTGAACACTGAAGCTTTCTTT
TRBV5-4	.	.	TRBJ2-3	14	CASSLGLIGDTQYF	TGTGCCAGCAGCTTGGGACTAATAGGGGATACGCAGTATTTT
TRBV27	.	TRBD1	TRBJ1-4	16	CASIASYRGRGEKLFF	TGTGCCAGCATCGCCAGTTACAGGGGGCGAGGAGAAAAACTGTTTTTT
TRBV11-2	.	TRBD2	TRBJ2-1	18	CASSWGGSGVSSYNEQFF	TGTGCCAGCAGCTGGGGGGGTAGCGGAGTTAGCTCCTACAATGAGCAGTTCTTC
TRBV5-8	.	TRBD1	TRBJ1-5	16	CASSYSGQGRNQPQHF	TGTGCCAGCAGCTACTCGGGACAGGGGCGTAATCAGCCCCAGCATTTT
TRBV7-8	once	.	TRBJ1-2	15	CASSLVPATNYGYTF	TGTGCCAGCAGCTTAGTCCCGGCGACAAATTATGGCTACACCTTC
TRBV9	once	TRBD2	TRBJ2-7	14	CASSLGGNHYEQYF	TGTGCCAGCAGTTTGGGGGGGAACCACTACGAGCAGTACTTC
TRBV30	few	TRBD1	TRBJ1-6	18	CACRAGTGGWNRNSPLHF	TGTGCCTGCCGAGCCGGGACAGGGGGCTGGAATAGAAATTCACCCCTCCACTTT
TRBV6-5	.	.	TRBJ2-7	14	CASSYGQGSYEQYF	TGTGCCAGCAGTTACGGCCAGGGGAGCTACGAGCAGTACTTC
TRBV27	.	.	TRBJ1-6	13	CASSFLDNSPLHF	TGTGCCAGCAGTTTTTTAGATAATTCACCCCTCCACTTT
TRBV19	.	.	TRBJ2-2	12	CASNRDTGELFF	TGTGCCAGTAACAGGGACACCGGGGAGCTGTTTTTT
TRBV18	.	TRBD1	TRBJ1-4	16	CASSPNRGTTNEKLFF	TGTGCCAGCTCACCTAACAGGGGAACAACTAATGAAAAACTGTTTTTT
TRBV18	once	.	TRBJ1-5	14	CASSPGTGRQPQHF	TGTGCCAGCTCACCAGGCACAGGGCGTCAGCCCCAGCATTTT
TRBV28	.	.	TRBJ2-1	14	CASSGGSSYNEQFF	TGTGCCAGCAGTGGGGGGAGCTCCTACAATGAGCAGTTCTTC
TRBV11-2	.	.	TRBJ1-1	15	CASSLAGRTNTEAFF	TGTGCCAGCAGCTTAGCAGGCAGAACCAACACTGAAGCTTTCTTT
TRBV18	once	TRBD1	TRBJ2-2	15	CASSPGQENTGELFF	TGTGCCAGCTCACCGGGACAGGAGAACACCGGGGAGCTGTTTTTT
TRBV28	.	TRBD1	TRBJ2-6	16	CASSLYTGAGANVLTF	TGTGCCAGCAGTCTATACACAGGGGCTGGGGCCAACGTCCTGACTTTC
TRBV19	.	.	TRBJ1-4	14	CASSIGVSGEKLFF	TGTGCCAGTAGTATAGGAGTGAGTGGTGAAAAACTGTTTTTT
TRBV7-2	.	TRBD2	TRBJ2-1	17	CASSSGPLAGGPFEQFF	TGTGCCAGCAGCTCGGGACCTCTAGCGGGAGGGCCCTTTGAGCAGTTCTTC
TRBV7-2	.	TRBD1	TRBJ2-1	16	CASSPNPGTAYNEQFF	TGTGCCAGCAGCCCAAATCCCGGGACAGCCTACAATGAGCAGTTCTTC
TRBV5-1	once	TRBD2	TRBJ2-7	15	CASSPGPAGAREQYF	TGCGCCAGCAGCCCTGGGCCAGCGGGAGCGCGGGAGCAGTACTTC